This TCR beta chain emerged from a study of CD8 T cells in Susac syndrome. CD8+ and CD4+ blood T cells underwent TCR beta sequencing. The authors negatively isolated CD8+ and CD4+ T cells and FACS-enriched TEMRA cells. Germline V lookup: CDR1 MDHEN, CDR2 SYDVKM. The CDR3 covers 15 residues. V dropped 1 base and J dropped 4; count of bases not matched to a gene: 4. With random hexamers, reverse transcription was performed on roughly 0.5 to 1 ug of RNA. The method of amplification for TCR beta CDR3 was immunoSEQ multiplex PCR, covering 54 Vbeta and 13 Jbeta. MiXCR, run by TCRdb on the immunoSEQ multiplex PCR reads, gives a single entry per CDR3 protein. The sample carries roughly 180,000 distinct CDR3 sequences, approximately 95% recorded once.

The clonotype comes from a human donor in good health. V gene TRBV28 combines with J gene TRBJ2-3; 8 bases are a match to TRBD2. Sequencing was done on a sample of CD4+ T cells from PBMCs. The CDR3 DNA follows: TGTGCCAGCAGTTTATCGGCGGGAGGCGCAGATACGCAGTATTTT. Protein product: CASSLSAGGADTQYF. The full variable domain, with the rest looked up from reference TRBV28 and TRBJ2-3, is DVKVTQSSRYLVKRTGEKVFLECVQDMDHENMFWYRQDPGLGLRLIYFSYDVKMKEKGDIPEGYSVSREKKERFSLILESASTNQTSMYLCASSLSAGGADTQYFGPGTRLTVL.